This TCR beta chain was captured in a study of blood T cell repertoires in COVID-19. This CDR3 is 15 amino acids long. CDR1 and CDR2 (germline): MNHEY, SVGEGT. The V end was cut by 5 bases, the J end by 0 bases, with 13 bases between. Cohort allocation depended upon clinical history that participants reported. Profiling relied on immunoSEQ multiplex PCR, and the TCRdb table lists in-frame clones only, not all of them. The sample has 200,000 to 300,000 clones; 83% are singletons. This chain uses TRBV6-2 or TRBV6-3 with TRBJ1-2, with D uncertain. Sequencing was performed on PBMCs or T cells enriched from blood (not recorded which). This sequence was found in a woman aged 40 to 55 who had been exposed to COVID-19. Written as DNA, the CDR3 is TGTGCCAGCAGTATCGTAGGGAGCGCTAACTATGGCTACACCTTC. Protein: CASSIVGSANYGYTF.